This TCR beta chain emerged from a study of cytomegalovirus exposure and HLA in healthy donors. Study-level results: Only CMV serostatus was available as immune exposure information.

Points on this clone: Its antigen is not identified.

The CDR3 extends over 14 amino acids. CDR1 and CDR2 from the germline V gene are SNHLY and FYNNEI. V lost 9 bases and J 7 bases, leaving 22 bases between the germline ends. Amplification used 60 Vbeta primers and 13 Jbeta primers. Assay: immunoSEQ multiplex PCR; the TCRdb copy retains only in-frame clones and omits some. Across roughly 65,000 clones, the top ten clones capture approximately 16% of the sample. The source is a boy under 18 in good health and CMV-seronegative. The rearrangement uses TRBV2 and TRBJ2-7; the D is unclear. The source material was PBMCs. In nucleotides, the CDR3 is TGTGCCAGTGCACCTGATGGGCTGCTCGAAGAGCAGTACTTC. Protein sequence: CASAPDGLLEEQYF.